This entry describes one TCR beta chain. Its antigen is not identified. The data stem from a study of cytomegalovirus exposure and HLA in healthy donors. Study-level findings and limits: When presence/absence was analysed, sequencing depth was taken to be roughly uniform across donors.

After removal of 3 bases from V and 1 base from J, the junction contained 2 bases not matched to a gene. The germline V gene encodes CDR1 LNHDA and CDR2 SQIVND (reference sequence). This CDR3 has 15 amino acids. The primer mix had 60 Vbeta and 13 Jbeta primers. This table comes from immunoSEQ multiplex PCR, and its TCRdb copy is limited to in-frame clones, with some not included. The table has 150,000 to 200,000 clones, approximately 80% seen once. Sequencing input: PBMCs. The clonotype originates from a woman between 40 and 50 years old in good health and CMV-seronegative. This chain joins TRBV19 and TRBJ1-1, with 10 bases fitting TRBD1. CDR3 residues: CASSMGQGRNTEAFF. CDR3 nucleotides: TGTGCCAGTAGTATGGGACAGGGGAGGAACACTGAAGCTTTCTTT.